Shown below are 24 T cell receptor beta chains from a single sample sequenced in a study of radiotherapy plus CTLA-4 blockade in lung cancer. Measured with immunoSEQ multiplex PCR; TCRdb has only the in-frame clones, and not every one. Among 81,000 or so clones listed, about 83% were seen once. This specimen was peripheral blood, taken from a patient treated with radiotherapy plus ipilimumab. These TCRs come from a human donor with non-small cell lung cancer that progressed on radiotherapy plus ipilimumab.

Here the CDR3 reads CASSRDREWSTDTQYF. CDR3 DNA: TGTGCCAGCAGTAGGGACAGGGAATGGAGCACAGATACGCAGTATTTT. The chain is built from TRBV2 and TRBJ2-3; TRBD1 agrees at 9 bases. The V and J ends lost 5 bases and 0 bases, in that order; junction bases with no gene match: 6. CDR3 length: 16 residues. CDR1 is SNHLY and CDR2 is FYNNEI in the germline V gene.

V gene TRBV1 combines with J gene TRBJ2-7; the table assigns TRBD2, which was not confirmed against the DNA. TRBV1 is annotated as a pseudogene. CDR3 length equals 16 residues. CDR3 sequence (DNA): TGCACCAGCAGCCTCCCGGGCAAGCCGGGGTGCTGGGAGCAGTACTTC. This sequence encodes CTSSLPGKPGCWEQYF.

This clone appeared many times. CDR3 in DNA: TGCGCCAGCAGTCAATCGGTCTCCAATCCCCCCGAGCAGTACTTC. It is translated as CASSQSVSNPPEQYF. J is TRBJ2-7 and V is TRBV23-1, with D hard to call. TRBV23-1 is identified as an open reading frame with a role that is uncertain. CDR3 length: 15 amino acids. V lost 0 bases and J lost 6, with 15 bases in between.

CDR3 nucleotide sequence: TGTGCCAGCAGCGCCGGGACAGGGGTGTGGTACGAGCAGTACTTC. Protein sequence: CASSAGTGVWYEQYF. The chain combines TRBV9 with TRBJ2-7; TRBD1 matches at 10 bases. Germline CDR1 and CDR2: SGDLS and YYNGEE. J lost 4 bases, V lost 3 bases, and 7 bases had no gene match. The CDR3 contains 15 residues.

This chain connects TRBV15 to TRBJ2-7; D remains ambiguous. Trimming removed 0 bases from V and 6 bases from J, with 12 bases in between. Germline CDR1 and CDR2: LNHNV and YYDKDF (reference sequence). This CDR3 contains 14 residues. The DNA of the CDR3 is TGTGCCACCAGCAGAGATAGTAAGGACGGCGAGCAGTACTTC. It encodes CATSRDSKDGEQYF.

The sample holds a few counts of this clone. The chain joins TRBV4-3 to TRBJ2-2, with D perhaps TRBD2 (7 bases). CDR3 length: 18 residues. Trimming took off 0 bases at V and 7 bases at J, with 21 bases between the two ends. Germline V lookup: CDR1 LGHNA, CDR2 YSLEER. The CDR3 DNA reads TGCGCCAGCAGCCAAGACCCAGCGGCGGGGGCCGTGGGCGGGGAGCTGTTTTTT. Residues: CASSQDPAAGAVGGELFF.

The V call is TRBV5-1, the J call TRBJ1-4; D might be TRBD1 (6 bases). The V end lost 2 bases, the J end lost 0 bases, and 8 bases lay between the germline ends. The CDR3 consists of 15 residues. CDR1 is SGHRS, CDR2 YFSETQ, per germline. CDR3 loop: CASSLQGATNEKLFF. CDR3 nucleotides: TGCGCCAGCAGCTTACAGGGTGCAACTAATGAAAAACTGTTTTTT.

This chain connects TRBV27 to TRBJ2-5, with 14 bases lining up with TRBD2. With 6 bases clipped from V and 5 bases from J, the junction kept 5 bases outside the gene matches. This CDR3 comprises 15 residues. Germline V gives CDR1 MNHEY, CDR2 SMNVEV (reference sequence). This CDR3 reads CASSSRTSGRETQYF. The DNA of the CDR3 is TGTGCCAGCAGCTCTCGGACTAGCGGGAGGGAGACCCAGTACTTC.

The count of this clone is one. This sequence joins TRBV27 and TRBJ2-7; no definite D call. The V end was cut by 1 base, the J end by 6 bases, with 10 bases between. CDR3 length equals 13 residues. Germline values: CDR1 MNHEY, CDR2 SMNVEV (reference sequence). The DNA of the CDR3 is TGTGCCAGCAGTTTATTGCGCACGGGCGAGCAGTACTTC. As protein: CASSLLRTGEQYF.

The CDR3: CASSPHSGGAKETQYF. The CDR3 region has the DNA TGTGCCAGCAGCCCCCATAGCGGGGGGGCTAAGGAGACCCAGTACTTC. V is TRBV28 and J is TRBJ2-5, with 11 bases lining up with TRBD2. This CDR3 comprises 16 residues. The V gene end was trimmed by 6 bases and the J gene end by 5 bases; junction bases not matched to a gene: 11. Per germline, CDR1 MDHEN and CDR2 SYDVKM.

V is TRBV7-2 and J is TRBJ2-5; TRBD2 matches at 11 bases. V trimming: 0 bases; J trimming: 2 bases; junction bases outside the gene matches: 2. Germline loops: CDR1 SGHTA, CDR2 FQGNSA. This CDR3 is built from 16 residues. Here the CDR3 DNA reads TGTGCCAGCAGCTTAGCCAGACTAGCGGGGCAAGAGACCCAGTACTTC. Translating it yields CASSLARLAGQETQYF.

The chain has TRBV13 and TRBJ2-7; 9 bases are shared with TRBD1. CDR1 is PRHDT and CDR2 is FYEKMQ in the germline V gene (reference sequence). The CDR3 has 15 residues. V shed 3 bases, J shed 3 bases, and the junction held 6 bases outside the gene matches. CDR3 nucleotide sequence: TGTGCCAGCAGCTTCCGACAGGGGGGCAACTACGAGCAGTACTTC. Translation: CASSFRQGGNYEQYF. Variable domain in full (rest from reference TRBV13 and TRBJ2-7): AAGVIQSPRHLIKEKRETATLKCYPIPRHDTVYWYQQGPGQDPQFLISFYEKMQSDKGSIPDRFSAQQFSDYHSELNMSSLELGDSALYFCASSFRQGGNYEQYFGPGTRLTVT.

This clone was counted ten times or more. This rearrangement joins TRBV19 to TRBJ2-2; maybe TRBD1 (5 bases). The V and J ends lost 1 base and 5 bases respectively, with 11 bases between them. Germline V lookup: CDR1 LNHDA, CDR2 SQIVND (reference sequence). The CDR3 has 15 residues. DNA of the CDR3: TGTGCCAGTAGTATAGGGCAGGGTGGGACCGGGGAGCTGTTTTTT. Residues: CASSIGQGGTGELFF.

V usage is TRBV4-2 and J usage is TRBJ2-2; 11 bases fit TRBD2. V was clipped by 4 bases and J by 1 base; unmatched bases: 2. Germline CDR1 is LGHNA and CDR2 is YNFKEQ. The CDR3 length is 16 residues. The CDR3 DNA sequence: TGTGCCAGCAGCCCAACTAGCGGGGGGAACACCGGGGAGCTGTTTTTT. Translated, it gives CASSPTSGGNTGELFF.

The chain recombines TRBV20-1 with TRBJ2-5; D is tentatively TRBD1 or TRBD2 (5 bases each). The CDR3 runs 11 residues. CDR1 and CDR2 (germline): DFQATT, SNEGSKA (reference sequence). V lost 7 bases to trimming and J lost 11 bases, with 17 bases between them. The CDR3 coding sequence is TGCAGTGTTGGCAGGGCGAGGGAGCAGTACTTC. Protein: CSVGRAREQYF.

V gene TRBV6-1 combines with J gene TRBJ2-1, with 7 bases that match TRBD1. The V and J ends lost 5 bases and 4 bases, in that order; junction bases with no gene match: 5. The CDR3 consists of 14 residues. The germline CDR1 and CDR2 sequences are MNHNS and SASEGT. In DNA, the CDR3 is TGTGCCAGCAGTCAATCGACAGGGTACAATGAGCAGTTCTTC. It encodes CASSQSTGYNEQFF.

The V and J genes are TRBV7-2 and TRBJ2-1, with TRBD2 matching over 8 bases. This CDR3 spans 15 amino acids. The germline V gene encodes CDR1 SGHTA and CDR2 FQGNSA. V was pared by 6 bases and J by 7 bases, with 11 bases of the junction left unmatched. DNA of the CDR3: TGTGCCAGCAGGTCCACTAGCGGAAAGGGGAATGAGCAGTTCTTC. Its translation: CASRSTSGKGNEQFF.

The chain combines TRBV5-5 with TRBJ2-5; D may be TRBD1 (6 bases). V lost 0 bases, J lost 3 bases, and 9 bases lay in between. The CDR3 is 14 residues long. Germline values: CDR1 SGHKS, CDR2 YYEKEE (reference sequence). Written as DNA, the CDR3 is TGTGCCAGCAGCTTGGCAGGGGCTGAAGAGACCCAGTACTTC. This codes for CASSLAGAEETQYF.

There are a few counts of this clone. The rearrangement uses TRBV9 and TRBJ1-6; no clear D gene. Germline V gene sequence: CDR1 SGDLS, CDR2 YYNGEE. This CDR3 spans 14 amino acids. The V end lost 3 bases, the J end lost 8 bases, and 12 bases lay between the germline ends. The CDR3 coding sequence is TGTGCCAGCAGCGCCGACGCCGCTTATTCACCCCTCCACTTT. This translates into CASSADAAYSPLHF.

The chain carries TRBV7-2 and TRBJ2-7; D gene unclear. CDR1 and CDR2 (germline): SGHTA, FQGNSA. Trimming took 3 bases from V and 5 from J, leaving 5 bases between them. This CDR3 is 11 amino acids long. As DNA, the CDR3 is TGTGCCAGCAGCTTCCTTAACGAGCAGTACTTC. As protein: CASSFLNEQYF.

This chain uses TRBV28 with TRBJ1-1, with D hard to call. V gave up 8 bases and J gave up 4 bases, with 23 bases separating them. This CDR3 contains 16 residues. Germline loops: CDR1 MDHEN, CDR2 SYDVKM. The CDR3 sequence: CASPPGWQSVGTEAFF. DNA for the CDR3: TGTGCCAGCCCCCCGGGCTGGCAGTCTGTCGGCACTGAAGCTTTCTTT.

The V call is TRBV14, the J call TRBJ2-3; weak D call: TRBD2 (5 bases). V dropped 2 bases and J dropped 6 bases, with 9 bases sitting between them. This CDR3 is 13 amino acids long. Germline values: CDR1 SGHDN, CDR2 FVKESK. CDR3 nucleotide sequence: TGTGCCAGCAGCCAACGAGCGGTTGATACGCAGTATTTT. Its protein product is CASSQRAVDTQYF.

CDR3: CSASPGSGYTF. The CDR3 coding sequence is TGCAGTGCTAGCCCAGGGAGCGGCTACACCTTC. The chain carries TRBV20-1 and TRBJ1-2; tentative D call: TRBD1 (5 bases). V was pared by 3 bases and J by 8 bases, with 10 bases between. The CDR3 extends over 11 amino acids. CDR1 and CDR2 from the germline V gene are DFQATT and SNEGSKA (reference sequence).

The CDR3 bases are TGCGCCAGCAGCCCGACCGCAAGCGTAACCTACGAGCAGTACTTC. This translates into CASSPTASVTYEQYF. This sequence joins TRBV4-3 and TRBJ2-7; the D is unclear. The length of the CDR3 is 15 residues. Per the germline V gene, CDR1 is LGHNA and CDR2 is YSLEER. With 4 bases removed from V and 2 bases from J, the gap between germline ends came to 15 bases.